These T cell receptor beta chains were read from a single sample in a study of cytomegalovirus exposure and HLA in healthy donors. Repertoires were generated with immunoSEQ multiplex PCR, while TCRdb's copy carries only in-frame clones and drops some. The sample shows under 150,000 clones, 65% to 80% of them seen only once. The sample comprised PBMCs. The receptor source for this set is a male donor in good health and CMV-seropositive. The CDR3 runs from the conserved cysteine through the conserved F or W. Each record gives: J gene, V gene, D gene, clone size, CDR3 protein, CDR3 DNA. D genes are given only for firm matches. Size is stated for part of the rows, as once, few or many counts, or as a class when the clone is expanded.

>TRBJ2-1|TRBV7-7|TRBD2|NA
CASSLVATSGHSSYNEQFF
TGTGCTAGCAGCTTAGTCGCGACTAGCGGCCATAGCTCCTACAATGAGCAGTTCTTC
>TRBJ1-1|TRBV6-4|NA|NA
CASSVELNTEAFF
TGTGCCAGCAGTGTGGAGCTGAACACTGAAGCTTTCTTT
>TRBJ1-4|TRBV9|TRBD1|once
CASSVGTGATNEKLFF
TGTGCCAGCAGCGTAGGGACAGGGGCAACTAATGAAAAACTGTTTTTT
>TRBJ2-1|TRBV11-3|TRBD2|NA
CASSLDQGGTSAHNEQFF
TGTGCCAGCAGCTTAGATCAAGGTGGGACTAGCGCCCACAATGAGCAGTTCTTC
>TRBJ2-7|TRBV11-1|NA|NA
CASSLVHYEQYF
TGTGCCAGCAGCTTAGTACACTACGAACAGTACTTC
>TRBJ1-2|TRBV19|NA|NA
CASSIAAGHGYGYPF
TGTGCCAGTAGTATTGCGGCAGGGCACGGCTATGGCTACCCCTTC
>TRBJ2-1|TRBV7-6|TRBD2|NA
CASVRLAGPSPNEQFF
TGTGCCAGCGTGAGACTAGCGGGACCGAGTCCCAATGAGCAGTTCTTC
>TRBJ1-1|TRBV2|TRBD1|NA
CASSLDRVNTEAFF
TGTGCCAGCAGCCTGGACAGGGTGAACACTGAAGCTTTCTTT
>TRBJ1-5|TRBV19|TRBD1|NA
CASTKRGQQGAINQPQHF
TGTGCCAGTACCAAAAGGGGACAACAGGGGGCGATCAATCAGCCCCAGCATTTT
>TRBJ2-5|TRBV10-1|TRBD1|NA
CASSVDRGQETQYF
TGCGCCAGCAGTGTGGACAGGGGCCAAGAGACCCAGTACTTC
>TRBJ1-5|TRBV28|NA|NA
CASSFLTGSNQPQHF
TGTGCCAGCAGTTTTTTGACGGGAAGCAATCAGCCCCAGCATTTT
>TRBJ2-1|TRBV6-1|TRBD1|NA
CASSEFQGQGNNEQFF
TGTGCCAGCAGTGAATTTCAGGGACAGGGAAACAATGAGCAGTTCTTC
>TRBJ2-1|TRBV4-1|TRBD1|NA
CASSQDHLGTGLFPEQFF
TGCGCCAGCAGCCAAGATCATTTGGGGACAGGGCTTTTTCCTGAGCAGTTCTTC
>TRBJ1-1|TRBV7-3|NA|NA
CASSFTIRGRAEAFF
TGTGCCAGCAGCTTCACTATCAGGGGTCGGGCTGAAGCTTTCTTT
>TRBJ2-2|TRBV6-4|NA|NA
CASGAGDTGELFF
TGTGCCAGCGGGGCAGGGGACACCGGGGAGCTGTTTTTT
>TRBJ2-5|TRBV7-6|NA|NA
CASSLGLTQETQYF
TGTGCCAGCAGCTTAGGACTCACACAAGAGACCCAGTACTTC
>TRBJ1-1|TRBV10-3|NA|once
CAISESTGTEAFF
TGTGCCATCAGTGAGTCCACAGGCACTGAAGCTTTCTTT
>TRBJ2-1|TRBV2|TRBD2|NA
CASRFGTSGGLFF
TGTGCCAGCAGGTTTGGGACTAGCGGGGGGTTGTTCTTC
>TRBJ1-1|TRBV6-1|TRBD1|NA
CASSAQQGANTEAFF
TGTGCCAGCAGTGCACAACAGGGGGCCAACACTGAAGCTTTCTTT
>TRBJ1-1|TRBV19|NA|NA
CASSIAGMHTEAFF
TGTGCCAGTAGTATTGCGGGCATGCACACTGAAGCTTTCTTT
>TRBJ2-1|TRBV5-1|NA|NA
CASSLGGSPGNEQFF
TGCGCCAGCAGCTTGGGGGGTAGCCCGGGGAATGAGCAGTTCTTC
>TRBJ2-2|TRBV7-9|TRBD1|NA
CASSPRQGADTGELFF
TGTGCCAGCAGCCCCCGACAGGGGGCGGACACCGGGGAGCTGTTTTTT
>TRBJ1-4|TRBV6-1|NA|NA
CASSGRGEIESNNEKLFF
TGTGCCAGCAGTGGGCGCGGGGAGATCGAATCCAATAATGAAAAACTGTTTTTT
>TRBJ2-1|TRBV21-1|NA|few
CASSEQDRGPYNEQFF
TGTGCCAGCAGCGAACAGGACAGGGGCCCCTACAATGAGCAGTTCTTC
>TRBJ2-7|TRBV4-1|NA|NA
CASSPSALQGSEQYF
TGCGCCAGCAGCCCGTCCGCCTTACAGGGATCGGAGCAGTACTTC
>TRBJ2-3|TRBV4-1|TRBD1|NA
CASSQQGARTDTQYF
TGCGCCAGCAGCCAACAGGGGGCGCGGACAGATACGCAGTATTTT
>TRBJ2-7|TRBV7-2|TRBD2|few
CASSLVTSGRGEQYF
TGTGCCAGCAGCTTAGTGACTAGCGGGAGGGGTGAGCAGTACTTC
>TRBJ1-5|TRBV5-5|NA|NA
CASSLLESNQPQHF
TGTGCCAGCAGCTTGCTGGAGAGCAATCAGCCCCAGCATTTT
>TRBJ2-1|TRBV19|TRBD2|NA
CASSPGLAYNEQFF
TGTGCCAGTAGTCCGGGACTAGCTTACAATGAGCAGTTCTTC
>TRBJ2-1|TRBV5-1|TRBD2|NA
CASSPTFGGTSHSYNEQFF
TGCGCCAGCAGCCCGACTTTCGGGGGGACTTCTCACTCCTACAATGAGCAGTTCTTC
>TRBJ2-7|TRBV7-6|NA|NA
CASSLRVGGDGSYEQYF
TGTGCCAGCAGCTTAAGAGTTGGAGGGGACGGATCCTACGAGCAGTACTTC
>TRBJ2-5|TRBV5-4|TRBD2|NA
CASSRPGTSVGETQYF
TGTGCCAGCAGCAGACCCGGGACTAGCGTTGGTGAGACCCAGTACTTC
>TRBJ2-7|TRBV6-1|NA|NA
CASSEAPGRGVFGGTYEQYF
TGTGCCAGCAGTGAGGCCCCGGGCAGGGGGGTATTTGGGGGGACCTACGAGCAGTACTTC
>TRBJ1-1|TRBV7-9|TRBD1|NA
CASSLTGGNTEAFF
TGTGCCAGCAGCTTAACAGGGGGAAACACTGAAGCTTTCTTT
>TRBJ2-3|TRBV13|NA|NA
CASSLAGVGADTQYF
TGTGCCAGCAGCTTGGCAGGGGTGGGGGCAGATACGCAGTATTTT
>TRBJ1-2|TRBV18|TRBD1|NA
CASSTDRFYGYTF
TGTGCCAGCTCAACGGACAGGTTTTATGGCTACACCTTC
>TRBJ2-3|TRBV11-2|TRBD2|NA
CASRTAGGTTDTQYF
TGTGCCAGCAGGACAGCGGGGGGCACGACAGATACGCAGTATTTT
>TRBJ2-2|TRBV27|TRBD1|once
CASIPLGQANTGELFF
TGTGCCAGCATCCCTCTCGGACAGGCGAACACCGGGGAGCTGTTTTTT
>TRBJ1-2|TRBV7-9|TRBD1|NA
CASSTGQGHYTF
TGTGCCAGCAGCACGGGACAGGGGCACTACACCTTC
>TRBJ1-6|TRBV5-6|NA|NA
CASSRWARKNSPLHF
TGTGCCAGCAGCCGATGGGCCCGGAAGAATTCACCCCTCCACTTT
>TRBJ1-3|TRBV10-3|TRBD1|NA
CAIRPGQGGNTIYF
TGTGCCATCAGGCCCGGACAGGGAGGAAACACCATATATTTT
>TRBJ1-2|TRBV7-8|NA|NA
CASSLGQGYGYTF
TGTGCCAGCAGCTTAGGGCAGGGCTATGGCTACACCTTC
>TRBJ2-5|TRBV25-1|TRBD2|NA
CASSERWRGGETQYF
TGTGCCAGCAGTGAAAGATGGCGGGGGGGAGAGACCCAGTACTTC
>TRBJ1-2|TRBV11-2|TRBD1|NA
CASSPGPGQGFGYTF
TGTGCCAGCAGTCCCGGTCCGGGACAGGGGTTTGGCTACACCTTC
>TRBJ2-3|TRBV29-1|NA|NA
CSVGSRSSTDTQYF
TGCAGCGTTGGGTCTAGATCGAGCACAGATACGCAGTATTTT
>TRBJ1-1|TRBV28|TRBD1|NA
CASSTLRTGGLDTEAFF
TGTGCCAGCAGTACCTTACGGACAGGGGGCTTGGACACTGAAGCTTTCTTT
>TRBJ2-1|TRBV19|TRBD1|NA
CASSIDGTGFTSYNEQFF
TGTGCCAGTAGTATAGATGGGACAGGTTTTACGTCCTACAATGAGCAGTTCTTC